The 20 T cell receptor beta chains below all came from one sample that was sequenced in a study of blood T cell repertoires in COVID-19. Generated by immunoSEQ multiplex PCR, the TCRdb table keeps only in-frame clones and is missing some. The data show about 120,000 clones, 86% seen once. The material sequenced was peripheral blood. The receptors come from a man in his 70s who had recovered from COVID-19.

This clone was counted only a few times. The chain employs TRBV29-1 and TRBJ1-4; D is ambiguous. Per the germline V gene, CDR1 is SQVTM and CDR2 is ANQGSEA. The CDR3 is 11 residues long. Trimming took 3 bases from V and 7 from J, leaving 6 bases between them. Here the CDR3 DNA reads TGCAGCGTTGAGGCTGTTGAAAAACTGTTTTTT. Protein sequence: CSVEAVEKLFF.

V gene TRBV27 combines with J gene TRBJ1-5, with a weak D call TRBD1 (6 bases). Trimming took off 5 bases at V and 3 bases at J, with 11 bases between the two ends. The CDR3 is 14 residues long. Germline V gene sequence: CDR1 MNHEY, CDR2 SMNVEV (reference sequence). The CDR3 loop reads CASSPDSPNQPQHF. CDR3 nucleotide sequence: TGTGCCAGCAGTCCGGACAGCCCCAATCAGCCCCAGCATTTT.

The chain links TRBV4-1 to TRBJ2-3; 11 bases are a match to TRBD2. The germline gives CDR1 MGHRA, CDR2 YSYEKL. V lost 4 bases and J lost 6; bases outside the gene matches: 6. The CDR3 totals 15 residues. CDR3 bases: TGCGCCAGCAGCCCAGGACTAGCGGGCGGCGATACGCAGTATTTT. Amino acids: CASSPGLAGGDTQYF.

CDR3 nucleotide sequence: TGCGCCAGCAGCCGGCCACGGGGGAGCTCCTACAATGAGCAGTTCTTC. Its protein product is CASSRPRGSSYNEQFF. The chain joins TRBV4-1 to TRBJ2-1, with D possibly TRBD2 on 6 matching bases. From germline, CDR1 is MGHRA and CDR2 YSYEKL. The CDR3 spans 16 residues. V lost 4 bases to trimming and J lost 0 bases, with 13 bases between them.

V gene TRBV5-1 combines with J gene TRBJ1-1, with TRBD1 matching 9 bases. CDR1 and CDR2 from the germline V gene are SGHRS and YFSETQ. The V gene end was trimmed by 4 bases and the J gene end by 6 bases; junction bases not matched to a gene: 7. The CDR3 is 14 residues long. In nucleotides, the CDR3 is TGCGCCAGCAGCGATCAGACAGGGGGGGCTGAAGCTTTCTTT. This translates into CASSDQTGGAEAFF. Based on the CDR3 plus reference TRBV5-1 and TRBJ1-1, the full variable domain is KAGVTQTPRYLIKTRGQQVTLSCSPISGHRSVSWYQQTPGQGLQFLFEYFSETQRNKGNFPGRFSGRQFSNSRSEMNVSTLELGDSALYLCASSDQTGGAEAFFGQGTRLTVV.

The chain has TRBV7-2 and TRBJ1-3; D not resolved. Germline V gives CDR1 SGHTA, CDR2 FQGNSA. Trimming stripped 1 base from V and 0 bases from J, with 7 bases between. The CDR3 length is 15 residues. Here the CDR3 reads CASSLDLFSGNTIYF. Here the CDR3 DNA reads TGTGCCAGCAGCTTAGATCTGTTCTCTGGAAACACCATATATTTT.

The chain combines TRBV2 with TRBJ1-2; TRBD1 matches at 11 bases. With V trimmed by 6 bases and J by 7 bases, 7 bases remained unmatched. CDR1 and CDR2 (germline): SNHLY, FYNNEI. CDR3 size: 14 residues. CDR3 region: CASSAGQGAVGYTF. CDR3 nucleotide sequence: TGTGCCAGCAGCGCAGGACAGGGGGCAGTTGGCTACACCTTC.

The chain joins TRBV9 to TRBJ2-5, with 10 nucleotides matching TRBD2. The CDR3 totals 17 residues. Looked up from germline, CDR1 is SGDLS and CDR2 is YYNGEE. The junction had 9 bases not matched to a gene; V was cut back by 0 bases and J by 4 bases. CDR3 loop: CASSVGASGSGGETQYF. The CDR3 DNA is TGTGCCAGCAGCGTAGGGGCTAGCGGGAGCGGGGGAGAGACCCAGTACTTC.

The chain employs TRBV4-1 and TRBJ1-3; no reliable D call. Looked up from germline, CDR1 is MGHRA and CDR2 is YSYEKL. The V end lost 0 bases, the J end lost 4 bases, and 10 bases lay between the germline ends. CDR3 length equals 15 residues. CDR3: CASSQDGSEGNTIYF. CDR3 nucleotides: TGCGCCAGCAGCCAAGATGGGTCGGAGGGAAACACCATATATTTT.

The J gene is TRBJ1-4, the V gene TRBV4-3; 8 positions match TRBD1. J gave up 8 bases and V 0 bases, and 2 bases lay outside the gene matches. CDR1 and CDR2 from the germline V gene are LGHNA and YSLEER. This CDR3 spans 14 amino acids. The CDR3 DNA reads TGCGCCAGCAGCCAAGACAGGGGGCGAGAAAAACTGTTTTTT. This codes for CASSQDRGREKLFF.

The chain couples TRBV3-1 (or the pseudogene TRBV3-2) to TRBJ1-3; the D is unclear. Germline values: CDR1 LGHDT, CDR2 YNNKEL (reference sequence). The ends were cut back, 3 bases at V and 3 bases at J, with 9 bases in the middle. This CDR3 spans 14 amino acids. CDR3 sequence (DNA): TGTGCCAGCAGCCACCCCCGCAGTGGAAACACCATATATTTT. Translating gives CASSHPRSGNTIYF.

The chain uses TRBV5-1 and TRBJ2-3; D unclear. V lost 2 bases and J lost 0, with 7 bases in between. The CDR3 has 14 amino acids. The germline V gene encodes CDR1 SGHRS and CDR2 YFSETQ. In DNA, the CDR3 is TGCGCCAGCAGCTTCACAGCTAGCACAGATACGCAGTATTTT. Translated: CASSFTASTDTQYF.

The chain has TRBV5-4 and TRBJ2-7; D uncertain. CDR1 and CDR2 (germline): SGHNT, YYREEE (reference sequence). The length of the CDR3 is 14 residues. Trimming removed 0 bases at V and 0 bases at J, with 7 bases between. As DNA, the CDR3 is TGTGCCAGCAGCTTGGACAGATTCTCCTACGAGCAGTACTTC. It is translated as CASSLDRFSYEQYF.

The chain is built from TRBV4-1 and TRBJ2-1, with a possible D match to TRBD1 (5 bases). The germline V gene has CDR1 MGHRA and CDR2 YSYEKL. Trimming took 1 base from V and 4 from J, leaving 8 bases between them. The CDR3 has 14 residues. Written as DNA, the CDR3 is TGCGCCAGCAGCCAAGGGACAATGTACAATGAGCAGTTCTTC. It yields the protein CASSQGTMYNEQFF.

The CDR3 here is CASSQGGTGYTF. The CDR3 region has the DNA TGTGCCAGCAGCCAAGGGGGTACTGGCTACACCTTC. The chain couples TRBV11-3 to TRBJ1-2; D is possibly TRBD1 (6 bases). Germline V gene data show CDR1 as SGHNT and CDR2 as YENEEA. The CDR3 runs 12 residues. V was trimmed by 5 bases and J by 7 bases, leaving 11 bases between them.

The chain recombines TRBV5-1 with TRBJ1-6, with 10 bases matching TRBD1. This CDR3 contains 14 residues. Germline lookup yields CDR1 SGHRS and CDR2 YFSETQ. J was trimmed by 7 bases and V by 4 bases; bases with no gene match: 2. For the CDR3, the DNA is TGCGCCAGCAGCGTGGGACAGGGGAATTCACCCCTCCACTTT. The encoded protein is CASSVGQGNSPLHF.

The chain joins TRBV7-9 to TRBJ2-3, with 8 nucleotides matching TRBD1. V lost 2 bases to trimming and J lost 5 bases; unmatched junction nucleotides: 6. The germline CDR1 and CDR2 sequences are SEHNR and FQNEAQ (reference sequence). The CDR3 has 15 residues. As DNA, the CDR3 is TGTGCCAGCAGCTTACTTTTCAGGGGGCTAGATACGCAGTATTTT. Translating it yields CASSLLFRGLDTQYF.

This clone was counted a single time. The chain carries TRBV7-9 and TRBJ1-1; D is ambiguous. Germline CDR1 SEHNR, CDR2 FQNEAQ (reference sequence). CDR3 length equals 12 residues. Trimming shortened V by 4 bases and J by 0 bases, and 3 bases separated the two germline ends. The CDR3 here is CASSSVNTEAFF. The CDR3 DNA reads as TGTGCCAGCAGCTCGGTGAACACTGAAGCTTTCTTT.

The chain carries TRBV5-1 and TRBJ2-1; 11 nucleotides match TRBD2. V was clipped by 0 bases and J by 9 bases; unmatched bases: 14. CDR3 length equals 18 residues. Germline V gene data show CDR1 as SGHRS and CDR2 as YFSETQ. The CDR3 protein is CASSLVGPLAGVWTEQFF. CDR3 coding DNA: TGCGCCAGCAGCTTGGTAGGCCCACTAGCGGGAGTTTGGACTGAGCAGTTCTTC.

CDR3 in DNA: TGCAGCGTCGACCCGGGACAGGGTCAGAAGACCCAGTACTTC. This translates into CSVDPGQGQKTQYF. This chain connects TRBV29-1 to TRBJ2-5; 9 bases line up with TRBD1. The CDR3 runs to 14 residues. Per the germline V gene, CDR1 is SQVTM and CDR2 is ANQGSEA. V was clipped by 6 bases and J by 6 bases; unmatched bases: 11.